What follows are 25 T cell receptor beta chains derived from one specimen sequenced in a study of T cell repertoires in cytomegalovirus infection. TCRdb re-called the reads through MiXCR, storing one row per CDR3 protein. The repertoire holds about 34,000 distinct CDR3 sequences, with approximately 52% as singletons. Their antigen targets remain unknown. The source was CD8+ T cells from cultured PBMCs, collected from culture after CMV antigen stimulation. These receptors were taken from a human donor in good health (CMV status not recorded). Some clones in this sample may be carry-over from other donors' samples.

The CDR3 region has the DNA TGTGCCACCAGTCGCTCCGGGACAGGACCCTCCTACGAGCAGTACTTC. Protein product: CATSRSGTGPSYEQYF. The V gene is TRBV24-1, the J gene TRBJ2-7; 8 nucleotides agree with TRBD1. Losses at the gene ends were 6 bases for V and 0 bases for J; bases not matched to a gene: 9. The CDR3 has 16 residues. Germline V gene sequence: CDR1 KGHDR, CDR2 SFDVKD.

This chain links TRBV28 with TRBJ1-5, with TRBD1 matching 8 bases. CDR3 size: 15 residues. CDR1 MDHEN and CDR2 SYDVKM come from the germline V gene. V shed 2 bases and J 5 bases; nucleotides not matched to a gene: 5. The CDR3 nucleotides read TGTGCCAGCAGTTTAAGGACAGGGAAACATCAGCCCCAGCATTTT. Translating it yields CASSLRTGKHQPQHF.

The genes are TRBV12-3 or TRBV12-4 and TRBJ1-4; no reliable D call. This CDR3 contains 14 residues. The V end lost 7 bases, the J end lost 7 bases, and 16 bases lay between the germline ends. The CDR3, as DNA: TGTGCCAGCACCTCGGGCGTTGTGGGTGAAAAACTGTTTTTT. Its translation: CASTSGVVGEKLFF.

J is TRBJ1-1 and V is TRBV7-9, with no clear D. V shed 0 bases and J shed 1 base, with 9 bases lying between them. This CDR3 contains 15 residues. Germline V lookup: CDR1 SEHNR, CDR2 FQNEAQ (reference sequence). CDR3 in amino acids: CASSLASRSNTEAFF. For the CDR3, the DNA is TGTGCCAGCAGCTTAGCGTCAAGGTCGAACACTGAAGCTTTCTTT.

This sequence joins TRBV6-2 or TRBV6-3 and TRBJ2-7; D ambiguous. The V gene lost 0 bases and the J gene lost 3 bases, with 9 bases spanning the gap. The CDR3 runs 14 residues. Germline V gene data show CDR1 as MNHEY and CDR2 as SVGEGT. The CDR3 region has the DNA TGTGCCAGCAGTTACTCCCGGGCCCTCTACGAGCAGTACTTC. It codes for CASSYSRALYEQYF.

The rearrangement uses TRBV9 and TRBJ2-2; 9 positions agree with TRBD2. This CDR3 region has 16 residues. From germline, CDR1 is SGDLS and CDR2 YYNGEE. After removal of 0 bases from V and 7 bases from J, the junction contained 7 bases not matched to a gene. CDR3 coding DNA: TGTGCCAGCAGCGTAGTAAGGCGGGAGGGCCTCGGGGAGCTGTTTTTT. It is translated as CASSVVRREGLGELFF.

In its sample, this clonotype was seen a few times. This chain links TRBV7-3 with TRBJ2-7; D is unclear. V was pared by 0 bases and J by 2 bases, with 11 bases between. Germline loops: CDR1 SGHTA, CDR2 FQGTGA. CDR3 length: 15 residues. Written as DNA, the CDR3 is TGTGCCAGCAGCTTAACCCCCGACTCCCCCTACGAGCAGTACTTC. The encoded protein is CASSLTPDSPYEQYF.

This rearrangement joins TRBV6-5 to TRBJ1-2; 7 nucleotides align to TRBD1. Germline lookup yields CDR1 MNHEY and CDR2 SVGAGI. This CDR3 has 17 residues. After removal of 5 bases from V and 2 bases from J, the junction contained 14 bases not matched to a gene. The DNA of the CDR3 is TGTGCCAGCAGTAAGGGGACAGATTCCTCCTTGAACTATGGCTACACCTTC. Its translation: CASSKGTDSSLNYGYTF.

The genes are TRBV7-3 and TRBJ2-1; 7 bases agree with TRBD1. Trimming took 10 bases from V and 5 from J; bases not matched to a gene: 20. The CDR3 is made up of 17 amino acids. Germline V lookup: CDR1 SGHTA, CDR2 FQGTGA. The CDR3 sequence: CAIPPPPQDRYDNEQFF. Written as DNA, the CDR3 is TGTGCCATTCCCCCGCCCCCTCAGGACAGGTACGACAATGAGCAGTTCTTC.

The CDR3 loop reads CASSWTGSYEQYF. DNA for the CDR3: TGTGCCAGCAGTTGGACAGGCAGCTACGAGCAGTACTTC. This sequence joins TRBV27 and TRBJ2-7; TRBD1 agrees at 7 bases. Germline CDR1 reads MNHEY; CDR2 reads SMNVEV (reference sequence). The V and J ends lost 4 bases and 3 bases, in that order; junction bases with no gene match: 3. This CDR3 comprises 13 residues.

The chain employs TRBV11-2 and TRBJ2-7; D is possibly TRBD1 or TRBD2 (5 bases each). The length of the CDR3 is 20 residues. V was pared by 1 base and J by 0 bases, with 25 bases between. The germline gives CDR1 SGHAT, CDR2 FQNNGV. CDR3 residues: CASSLASQDNVGASSYEQYF. The CDR3 DNA reads as TGTGCCAGCAGCTTAGCCAGCCAGGACAACGTCGGGGCAAGCTCCTACGAGCAGTACTTC.

This chain uses TRBV7-8 with TRBJ1-2; D unclear. CDR1 is SGHVS, CDR2 FQNEAQ, per germline. The V end lost 5 bases, the J end lost 6 bases, and 25 bases lay between the germline ends. This CDR3 is built from 17 residues. The CDR3 sequence is CASSHRSRRAASDGYTF. The CDR3 nucleotides read TGTGCCAGCAGCCACCGCAGCAGGCGCGCCGCCTCGGATGGCTACACCTTC.

The chain links TRBV29-1 to TRBJ1-1; D not resolved. Trimming left V 6 bases short and J 4 bases short, with 15 bases between. The length of the CDR3 is 13 residues. Germline V gene lookup returns CDR1 SQVTM and CDR2 ANQGSEA. In DNA, the CDR3 is TGCAGCGTGGAGCCTAGTCGTGGCACTGAAGCTTTCTTT. It translates to CSVEPSRGTEAFF.

This clonotype has just a few counts. V is TRBV7-3 and J is TRBJ2-5; TRBD1 matches 8 bases. Trimming took 5 bases from V and 9 from J; bases not matched to a gene: 8. Germline V gene lookup returns CDR1 SGHTA and CDR2 FQGTGA. The CDR3 totals 13 residues. Here the CDR3 DNA reads TGTGCCAGCAGCCGGACAGGGAGCGGGCCCCAGTACTTC. Amino acids: CASSRTGSGPQYF. Based on the CDR3 plus reference TRBV7-3 and TRBJ2-5, the full variable domain is GAGVSQTPSNKVTEKGKYVELRCDPISGHTALYWYRQSLGQGPEFLIYFQGTGAADDSGLPNDRFFAVRPEGSVSTLKIQRTERGDSAVYLCASSRTGSGPQYFGPGTRLLVL.

This CDR3 is CASSVNRAGELFF. The CDR3 bases are TGCGCCAGCAGCGTTAACCGGGCCGGGGAGCTGTTTTTT. This chain uses TRBV4-1 with TRBJ2-2; unclear D gene. V was pared by 5 bases and J by 6 bases, with 10 bases between. Germline assignment: CDR1 MGHRA and CDR2 YSYEKL. This CDR3 contains 13 residues.

The chain couples TRBV12-3 or TRBV12-4 to TRBJ2-3; D tentatively reads TRBD1 or TRBD2 (5 bases each). Trimming removed 2 bases at V and 2 bases at J, with 8 bases between. The CDR3 covers 14 residues. Written as DNA, the CDR3 is TGTGCCAGCAGTTTAATGGGGGTCACAGATACGCAGTATTTT. Protein: CASSLMGVTDTQYF.

This clonotype came up a few times. The chain combines TRBV19 with TRBJ2-1; 8 nucleotides match TRBD2. This CDR3 contains 17 residues. V gave up 1 base and J gave up 0 bases; unmatched junction bases: 5. Germline CDR1 reads LNHDA; CDR2 reads SQIVND (reference sequence). CDR3 region: CASSIGERGSSYNEQFF. Here the CDR3 DNA reads TGTGCCAGTAGTATAGGAGAGCGGGGGAGCTCCTACAATGAGCAGTTCTTC.

CDR3 coding DNA: TGTGCCAGCAGTTTTGGGGGGAATCTGCTCTATGGCTACACCTTC. This translates into CASSFGGNLLYGYTF. The rearrangement uses TRBV27 and TRBJ1-2, with D possibly TRBD1 on 5 matching bases. Germline V gene sequence: CDR1 MNHEY, CDR2 SMNVEV (reference sequence). The CDR3 has 15 residues. V was shortened by 3 bases and J by 4 bases, with 15 bases between the two germline ends.

This clonotype was detected only a few times. V and J are TRBV11-2 and TRBJ2-1, with a tentative D call TRBD2 (6 bases). This CDR3 contains 14 residues. From germline, CDR1 is SGHAT and CDR2 FQNNGV. Trimming cost V 7 bases and J 8 bases, with 18 bases left between them. The CDR3 reads CASNRRDSRDEQFF. In DNA, the CDR3 is TGTGCCAGCAACCGCCGGGACTCACGGGATGAGCAGTTCTTC. Using reference TRBV11-2 and TRBJ2-1 for the parts outside the CDR3, the full variable domain is EAGVAQSPRYKIIEKRQSVAFWCNPISGHATLYWYQQILGQGPKLLIQFQNNGVVDDSQLPKDRFSAERLKGVDSTLKIQPAKLEDSAVYLCASNRRDSRDEQFFGPGTRLTVL.

The chain employs TRBV7-8 and TRBJ2-1, with 16 bases identical to TRBD2. From germline, CDR1 is SGHVS and CDR2 FQNEAQ. The CDR3 contains 18 residues. Trimming cost V 2 bases and J 2 bases; bases outside gene matches: 3. Written as DNA, the CDR3 is TGTGCCAGCAGCTTATGGGGACTAGCGGGGGGGCCCTACAATGAGCAGTTCTTC. It encodes CASSLWGLAGGPYNEQFF.

The gene calls are TRBV7-4 and TRBJ2-2, with 9 bases that match TRBD1. The CDR3 has 14 amino acids. Per the germline V gene, CDR1 is SGHVT and CDR2 is SQSDAQ. Losses at the gene ends were 5 bases for V and 7 bases for J; bases not matched to a gene: 5. CDR3 sequence: CASSHNRGLGELFF. CDR3 DNA: TGTGCCAGCAGCCATAACAGGGGGCTCGGGGAGCTGTTTTTT.

V and J are TRBV6-6 and TRBJ1-5; TRBD1 aligns across 8 bases. Trimming at V came to 6 bases and at J to 1 base, leaving 5 bases not matched to a gene. The CDR3 totals 15 residues. Germline CDR1 is MNHNY and CDR2 is SVGAGI (reference sequence). CDR3 sequence (DNA): TGTGCCAGCAGACGACAGGGGATGAGCAATCAGCCCCAGCATTTT. Translated: CASRRQGMSNQPQHF.

The V call is TRBV7-9, the J call TRBJ2-2, with TRBD2 identical over 8 bases. This CDR3 is 17 amino acids long. The germline V gene has CDR1 SEHNR and CDR2 FQNEAQ (reference sequence). The V segment lost 5 bases and the J segment 4 bases; nucleotides outside the gene matches: 12. The CDR3, as DNA: TGTGCCAGCAGCCCTCGGTCCGAGCGGGGGATCACCGGGGAGCTGTTTTTT. This codes for CASSPRSERGITGELFF.

V gene TRBV7-2 combines with J gene TRBJ2-5; D is perhaps TRBD1 or TRBD2 (6 bases each). The CDR3 consists of 14 residues. Germline CDR1 and CDR2: SGHTA and FQGNSA. V lost 1 base, J lost 5 bases, and 11 bases lay in between. This CDR3 reads CASSLDGGLETQYF. The CDR3 region has the DNA TGTGCCAGCAGCTTAGACGGGGGCTTGGAGACCCAGTACTTC.

The rearrangement links TRBV2 to TRBJ2-2; D possibly corresponds to TRBD1 (5 bases). The CDR3 has 13 amino acids. CDR1 and CDR2 (germline): SNHLY, FYNNEI. V was clipped by 10 bases and J by 7 bases, with 16 bases between them. The CDR3 sequence is CATTGSGGGELFF. CDR3 coding DNA: TGTGCCACCACAGGTTCGGGTGGCGGGGAGCTGTTTTTT. The full variable domain, its missing parts supplied by reference TRBV2 and TRBJ2-2, is EPEVTQTPSHQVTQMGQEVILRCVPISNHLYFYWYRQILGQKVEFLVSFYNNEISEKSEIFDDQFSVERPDGSNFTLKIRSTKLEDSAMYFCATTGSGGGELFFGEGSRLTVL.